This is a list of T cell receptor beta chains from one sample in a study of Graves' ophthalmopathy and Graves' hyperthyroidism. One entry per CDR3 protein results from TCRdb running MiXCR on the multiplex PCR reads. The data show 350,000 to 400,000 distinct CDR3 sequences, 18% seen once. Sample: peripheral blood. The source of these receptors is a woman under 30 with Graves' ophthalmopathy. The CDR3 runs from the conserved cysteine through the conserved F or W. D genes are given only for firm matches. The size of a clone is reported for some rows only, either as once, few or many, or as a class for expanded clones.

V gene: TRBV28
clone size: .
J gene: TRBJ2-7
D gene: .
CDR3 protein: CASSLMEFQRAEQYF
CDR3 DNA: TGTGCCAGCAGTCTAATGGAGTTCCAGCGGGCAGAGCAGTACTTC

V gene: TRBV11-2
clone size: many
J gene: TRBJ1-4
D gene: .
CDR3 protein: CASSYGTATLNEKLFF
CDR3 DNA: TGTGCCAGCAGCTACGGGACGGCGACCCTTAATGAAAAACTGTTTTTT

V gene: TRBV24-1
clone size: .
J gene: TRBJ1-2
D gene: .
CDR3 protein: CATRRTSRPQEGPGYGYTF
CDR3 DNA: TGTGCCACCAGGAGGACGAGCAGACCCCAGGAGGGCCCTGGCTATGGCTACACCTTC

V gene: TRBV19
clone size: many
J gene: TRBJ1-1
D gene: TRBD1
CDR3 protein: CASSIKGARTEAFF
CDR3 DNA: TGTGCCAGTAGTATTAAGGGGGCGCGCACTGAAGCTTTCTTT

V gene: TRBV6-1
clone size: many
J gene: TRBJ1-1
D gene: TRBD1
CDR3 protein: CASSGGRDRYSAEAFF
CDR3 DNA: TGTGCCAGCAGTGGAGGGCGGGACAGGTATAGCGCTGAAGCTTTCTTT

V gene: TRBV6-1
clone size: many
J gene: TRBJ2-7
D gene: .
CDR3 protein: CASSGVYEQYF
CDR3 DNA: TGTGCCAGCAGTGGTGTTTACGAGCAGTACTTC

V gene: TRBV3-1
clone size: few
J gene: TRBJ2-2
D gene: TRBD1
CDR3 protein: CASSQDHPRQGWDTGELFF
CDR3 DNA: TGTGCCAGCAGCCAAGATCATCCCCGACAGGGGTGGGACACCGGGGAGCTGTTTTTT

V gene: TRBV6-2/TRBV6-3
clone size: many
J gene: TRBJ2-7
D gene: .
CDR3 protein: CASSYKRSPGSYEQYF
CDR3 DNA: TGTGCCAGCAGTTACAAGAGAAGCCCCGGCTCCTACGAGCAGTACTTC

V gene: TRBV12-3/TRBV12-4
clone size: many
J gene: TRBJ1-1
D gene: TRBD1
CDR3 protein: CASWFRGGNTEAFF
CDR3 DNA: TGTGCCAGCTGGTTCAGGGGGGGCAACACTGAAGCTTTCTTT

V gene: TRBV5-1
clone size: many
J gene: TRBJ2-7
D gene: .
CDR3 protein: CASSAGTPLGEQYF
CDR3 DNA: TGCGCCAGCAGCGCCGGGACACCTCTCGGGGAGCAGTACTTC

V gene: TRBV6-5
clone size: many
J gene: TRBJ1-5
D gene: .
CDR3 protein: CASSGGIYQPQHF
CDR3 DNA: TGTGCCAGCAGCGGAGGCATTTATCAGCCCCAGCATTTT